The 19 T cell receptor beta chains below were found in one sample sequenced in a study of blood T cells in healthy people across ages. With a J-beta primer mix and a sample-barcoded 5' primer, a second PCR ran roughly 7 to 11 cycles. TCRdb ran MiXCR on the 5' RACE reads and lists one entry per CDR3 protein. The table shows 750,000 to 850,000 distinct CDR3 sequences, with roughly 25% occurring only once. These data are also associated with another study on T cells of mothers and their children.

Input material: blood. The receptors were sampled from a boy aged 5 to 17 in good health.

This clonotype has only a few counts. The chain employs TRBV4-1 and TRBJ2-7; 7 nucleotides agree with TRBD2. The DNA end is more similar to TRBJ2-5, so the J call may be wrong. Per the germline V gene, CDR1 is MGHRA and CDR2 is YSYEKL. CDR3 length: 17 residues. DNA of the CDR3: TGCGCCAGCAGCCAAGAAGATAGCGGGTATACTCAAGAGACCCAGTACTTC. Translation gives CASSQEDSGYTQETQYF.

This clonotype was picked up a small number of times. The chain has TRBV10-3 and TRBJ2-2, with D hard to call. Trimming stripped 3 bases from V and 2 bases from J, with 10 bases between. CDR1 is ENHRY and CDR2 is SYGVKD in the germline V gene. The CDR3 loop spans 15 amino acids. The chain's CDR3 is CAISERNLNTGELFF. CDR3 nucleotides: TGTGCCATCAGTGAACGCAACCTAAACACCGGGGAGCTGTTTTTT.

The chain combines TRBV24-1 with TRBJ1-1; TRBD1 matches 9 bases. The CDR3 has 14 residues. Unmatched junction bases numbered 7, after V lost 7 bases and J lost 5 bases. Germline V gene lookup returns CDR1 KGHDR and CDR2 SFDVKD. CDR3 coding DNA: TGTGCCACCAGCCCCGGGACAGGGAGTACTGAAGCTTTCTTT. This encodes CATSPGTGSTEAFF.

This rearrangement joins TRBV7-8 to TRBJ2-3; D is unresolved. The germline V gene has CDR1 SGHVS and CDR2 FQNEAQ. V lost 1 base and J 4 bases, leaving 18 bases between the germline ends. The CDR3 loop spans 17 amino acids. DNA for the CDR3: TGTGCCAGCAGCTTAGTTCGGTGGAGAAAAGGCCCAGATACGCAGTATTTT. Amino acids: CASSLVRWRKGPDTQYF.

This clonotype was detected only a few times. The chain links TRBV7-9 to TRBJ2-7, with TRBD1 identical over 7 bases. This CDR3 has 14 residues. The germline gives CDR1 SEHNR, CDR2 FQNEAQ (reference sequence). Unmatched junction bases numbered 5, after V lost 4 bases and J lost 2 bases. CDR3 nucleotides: TGTGCCAGCAGCTACGACAGGGAAACCTACGAGCAGTACTTC. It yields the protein CASSYDRETYEQYF.

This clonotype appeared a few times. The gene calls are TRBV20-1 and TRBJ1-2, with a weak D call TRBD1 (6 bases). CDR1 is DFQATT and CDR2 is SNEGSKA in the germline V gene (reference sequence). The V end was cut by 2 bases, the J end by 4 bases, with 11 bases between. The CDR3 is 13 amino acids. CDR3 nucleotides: TGCAGTGCTAGACCTGGACAGATCTATGGCTACACCTTC. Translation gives CSARPGQIYGYTF.

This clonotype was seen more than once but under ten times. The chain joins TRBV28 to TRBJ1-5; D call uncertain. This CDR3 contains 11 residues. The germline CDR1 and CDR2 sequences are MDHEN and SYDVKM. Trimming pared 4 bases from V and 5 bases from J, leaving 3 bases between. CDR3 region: CASSSDQPQHF. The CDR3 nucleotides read TGTGCCAGCAGTTCGGATCAGCCCCAGCATTTT.

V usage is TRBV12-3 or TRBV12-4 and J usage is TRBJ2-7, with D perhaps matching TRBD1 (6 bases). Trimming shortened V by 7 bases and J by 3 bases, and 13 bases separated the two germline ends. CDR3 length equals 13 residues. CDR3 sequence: CASKQGSIYEQYF. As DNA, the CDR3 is TGTGCCAGCAAACAGGGCTCAATCTACGAGCAGTACTTC.

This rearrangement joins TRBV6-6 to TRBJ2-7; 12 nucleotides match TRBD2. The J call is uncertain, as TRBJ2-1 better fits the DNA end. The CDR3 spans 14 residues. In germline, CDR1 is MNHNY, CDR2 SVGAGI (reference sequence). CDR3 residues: CASRTSGIDNEQFF. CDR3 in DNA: TGTGCCAGCCGGACTAGCGGGATCGACAATGAGCAGTTCTTC.

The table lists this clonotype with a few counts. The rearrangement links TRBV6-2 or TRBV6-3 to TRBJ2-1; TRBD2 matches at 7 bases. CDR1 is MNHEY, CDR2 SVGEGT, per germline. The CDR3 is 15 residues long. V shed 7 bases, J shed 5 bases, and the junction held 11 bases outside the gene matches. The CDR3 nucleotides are TGTGCCAGCACCAGCCGAGGCGGGAGTAACAATGAGCAGTTCTTC. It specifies CASTSRGGSNNEQFF.

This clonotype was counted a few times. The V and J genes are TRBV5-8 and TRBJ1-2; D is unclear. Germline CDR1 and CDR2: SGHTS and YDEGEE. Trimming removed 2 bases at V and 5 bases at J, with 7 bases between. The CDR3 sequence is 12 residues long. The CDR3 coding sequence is TGTGCCAGCAGCTTTTCGGCTTATGGCTACACCTTC. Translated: CASSFSAYGYTF.

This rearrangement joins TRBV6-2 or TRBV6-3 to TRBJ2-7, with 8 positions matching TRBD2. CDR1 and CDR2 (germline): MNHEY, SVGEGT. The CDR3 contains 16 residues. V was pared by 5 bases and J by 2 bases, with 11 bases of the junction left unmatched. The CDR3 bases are TGTGCCAGCAGTGGGCTCGTAACTAGCGGCCCCTACGAGCAGTACTTC. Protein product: CASSGLVTSGPYEQYF.

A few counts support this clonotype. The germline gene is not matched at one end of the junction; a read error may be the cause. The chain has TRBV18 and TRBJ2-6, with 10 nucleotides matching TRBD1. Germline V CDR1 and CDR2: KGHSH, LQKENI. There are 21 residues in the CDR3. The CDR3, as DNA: TGCGCCAGCTCACTAACAATCTCGACAGGGGGCAAAGACTCTGGGGCCAACGTCCTGACTTTC. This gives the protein CASSLTISTGGKDSGANVLTF.

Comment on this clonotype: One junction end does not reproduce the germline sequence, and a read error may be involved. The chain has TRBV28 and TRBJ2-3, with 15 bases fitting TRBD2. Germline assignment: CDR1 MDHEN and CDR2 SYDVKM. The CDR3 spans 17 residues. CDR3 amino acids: CASSNPGLAGGTDTRYF. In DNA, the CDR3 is TGTGCCAGCAGTAATCCGGGACTAGCGGGGGGCACAGATACGCGGTATTTT.

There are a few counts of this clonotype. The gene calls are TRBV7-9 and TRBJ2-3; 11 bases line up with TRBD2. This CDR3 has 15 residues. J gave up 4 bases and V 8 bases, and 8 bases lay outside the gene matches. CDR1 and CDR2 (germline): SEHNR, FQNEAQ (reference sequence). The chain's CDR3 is CASGAPSGGPDTQYF. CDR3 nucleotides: TGTGCCAGCGGGGCCCCTAGCGGGGGGCCAGATACGCAGTATTTT.

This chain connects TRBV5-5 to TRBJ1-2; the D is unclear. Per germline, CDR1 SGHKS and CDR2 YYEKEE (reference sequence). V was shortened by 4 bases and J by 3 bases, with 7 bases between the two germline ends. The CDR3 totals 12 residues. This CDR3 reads CASSVSDYGYTF. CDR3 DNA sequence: TGTGCCAGCAGCGTCAGCGACTATGGCTACACCTTC.

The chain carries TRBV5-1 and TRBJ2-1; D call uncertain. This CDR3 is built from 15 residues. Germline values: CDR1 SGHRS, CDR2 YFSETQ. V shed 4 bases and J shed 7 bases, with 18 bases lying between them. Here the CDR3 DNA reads TGCGCCAGCAGCCCCTTTGTCTATCGGTTTAATGAGCAGTTCTTC. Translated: CASSPFVYRFNEQFF.

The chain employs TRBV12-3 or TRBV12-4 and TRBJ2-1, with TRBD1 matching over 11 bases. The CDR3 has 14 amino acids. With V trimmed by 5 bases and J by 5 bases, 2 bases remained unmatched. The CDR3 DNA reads TGTGCCAGCAGTAGGACAGGGGGCCACAATGAGCAGTTCTTC. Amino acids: CASSRTGGHNEQFF.

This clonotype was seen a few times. CDR3 nucleotide sequence: TGTGCCAGCAGTACCCGTCTAGTTACCCTGGGCATCGAGCAGTTCTTC. Its protein is CASSTRLVTLGIEQFF. The chain employs TRBV28 and TRBJ2-1, with no clear D. Looked up from germline, CDR1 is MDHEN and CDR2 is SYDVKM. V was pared by 5 bases and J by 10 bases, with 24 bases between. The CDR3 is 16 residues long.